This passage covers 6 T cell receptor beta chains from one sample sequenced in a study of blood T cells in healthy people across ages. Sample-barcoded 5' priming and a J-beta primer mix drove a second PCR of 7 to 11 cycles. MiXCR was run by TCRdb on the 5' RACE reads, yielding one entry per CDR3 protein. Found here are about 680,000 distinct CDR3 sequences, around 45% of them singletons; the top ten hold roughly 30%. The sample was blood. These receptors were obtained from a woman aged 60 to 75 in good health.

Only a few counts were recorded for this clonotype. J is TRBJ2-7 and V is TRBV29-1; 8 bases are a match to TRBD1. The length of the CDR3 is 14 residues. Germline V gene sequence: CDR1 SQVTM, CDR2 ANQGSEA. Germline trimming cut 3 bases from V and 0 bases from J; bases unmatched to any gene: 4. The CDR3 sequence is CSVERTGNSYEQYF. CDR3 sequence (DNA): TGCAGCGTTGAGAGGACAGGGAACTCCTACGAGCAGTACTTC.

On this clonotype itself: A read error is possible here, since a much larger clone lies one base away. The V call is TRBV7-2, the J call TRBJ2-3; 7 bases are shared with TRBD1. From germline, CDR1 is SGHTA and CDR2 FQGNSA. The CDR3 is 14 residues long. Trimming cost V 4 bases and J 4 bases; bases outside gene matches: 5. The CDR3 sequence: CASSSQGVPDTQYF. CDR3 coding DNA: TGTGCCAGCAGCTCTCAGGGGGTCCCAGATACGCAGTATTTT.

This clonotype came up a few times. The rearrangement links TRBV4-3 to TRBJ1-6; D ambiguous. CDR3 length equals 13 residues. V lost 4 bases and J lost 8, with 9 bases in between. CDR1 is LGHNA, CDR2 YSLEER, per germline. The CDR3 DNA reads TGCGCCAGCAGCCGTGGACCGTATTCACCCCTCCACTTT. Protein product: CASSRGPYSPLHF.

This sequence joins TRBV20-1 and TRBJ2-7; perhaps TRBD2 as D (7 bases). The CDR3 length is 12 residues. Germline V gene data show CDR1 as DFQATT and CDR2 as SNEGSKA (reference sequence). CDR3 nucleotide sequence: TGCAGCCCTAGGGAGGGGGCCTACGAGCAGTACTTC. It encodes CSPREGAYEQYF.

There are a few counts of this clonotype. The chain combines TRBV29-1 with TRBJ2-1; D gene ambiguous. The CDR3 runs 14 residues. V gave up 3 bases and J gave up 5 bases, with 14 bases separating them. The germline gives CDR1 SQVTM, CDR2 ANQGSEA. The CDR3 is CSVDENFGDNEQFF. The CDR3 nucleotides read TGCAGCGTTGATGAGAACTTTGGGGACAATGAGCAGTTCTTC.

The rearrangement uses TRBV7-2 and TRBJ1-5; D may be TRBD1 (5 bases). The CDR3 is made up of 14 amino acids. V lost 2 bases and J lost 4, with 9 bases in between. Germline CDR1 and CDR2: SGHTA and FQGNSA. This CDR3 reads CASSLIGANQPQHF. The CDR3 DNA reads TGTGCCAGCAGCTTAATTGGGGCAAATCAGCCCCAGCATTTT.